The source of this T cell receptor (beta chain) is a study of cytomegalovirus exposure and HLA in healthy donors. The study's findings and limits: Later analysis identified a missense DCLRE1C variant that was linked to TCR beta V- and J-gene trimming. In presence/absence analyses, roughly uniform sequencing depth across donors was assumed. The study listed about 150 cytomegalovirus-associated TCR beta chains.

With 60 Vbeta and 13 Jbeta primers, the PCR was carried out. The repertoire was sequenced with immunoSEQ multiplex PCR; TCRdb's copy has only in-frame clones and lacks some. The repertoire includes under 110,000 clones, roughly 82% of them detected once, and around 5.8% sits in the top ten. Details on this clone: What it recognizes is unknown.

The specimen was PBMCs. The sequence was collected from a woman in her forties or fifties in good health and CMV-seropositive.

This CDR3 is CASSSRTGRDTEAFF. In DNA form, the CDR3 reads TGTGCCAGCAGCTCCCGGACAGGGCGGGACACTGAAGCTTTCTTT. The V gene is TRBV7-9, the J gene TRBJ1-1, with TRBD1 identical over 8 bases. The CDR3 loop spans 15 amino acids. Trimming at V came to 4 bases and at J to 3 bases, leaving 7 bases not matched to a gene. Germline CDR1 reads SEHNR; CDR2 reads FQNEAQ (reference sequence).